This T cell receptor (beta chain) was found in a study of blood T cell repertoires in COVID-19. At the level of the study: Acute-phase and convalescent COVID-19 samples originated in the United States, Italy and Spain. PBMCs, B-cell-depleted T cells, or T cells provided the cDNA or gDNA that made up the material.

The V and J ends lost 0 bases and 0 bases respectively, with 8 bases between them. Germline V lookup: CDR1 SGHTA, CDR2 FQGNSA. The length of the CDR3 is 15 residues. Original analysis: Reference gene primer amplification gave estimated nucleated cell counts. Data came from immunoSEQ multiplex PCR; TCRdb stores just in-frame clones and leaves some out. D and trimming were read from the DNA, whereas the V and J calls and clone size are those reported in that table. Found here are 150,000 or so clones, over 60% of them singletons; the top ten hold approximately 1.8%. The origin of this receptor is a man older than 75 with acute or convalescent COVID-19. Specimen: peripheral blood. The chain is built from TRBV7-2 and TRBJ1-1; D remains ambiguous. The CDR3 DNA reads TGTGCCAGCAGCTTAGCGGGGAGCATGAACACTGAAGCTTTCTTT. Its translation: CASSLAGSMNTEAFF.